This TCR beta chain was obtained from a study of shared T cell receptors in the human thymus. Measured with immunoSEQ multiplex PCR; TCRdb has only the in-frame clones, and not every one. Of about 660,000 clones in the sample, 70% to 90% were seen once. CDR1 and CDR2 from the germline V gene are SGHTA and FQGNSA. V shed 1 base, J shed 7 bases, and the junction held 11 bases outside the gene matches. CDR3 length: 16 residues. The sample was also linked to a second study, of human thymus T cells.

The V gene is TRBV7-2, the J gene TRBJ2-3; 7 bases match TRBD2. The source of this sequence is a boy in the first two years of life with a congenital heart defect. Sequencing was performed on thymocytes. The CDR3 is CASSLESTSSRHTQYF. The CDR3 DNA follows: TGTGCCAGCAGCTTAGAATCGACTAGCAGCCGCCATACGCAGTATTTT.